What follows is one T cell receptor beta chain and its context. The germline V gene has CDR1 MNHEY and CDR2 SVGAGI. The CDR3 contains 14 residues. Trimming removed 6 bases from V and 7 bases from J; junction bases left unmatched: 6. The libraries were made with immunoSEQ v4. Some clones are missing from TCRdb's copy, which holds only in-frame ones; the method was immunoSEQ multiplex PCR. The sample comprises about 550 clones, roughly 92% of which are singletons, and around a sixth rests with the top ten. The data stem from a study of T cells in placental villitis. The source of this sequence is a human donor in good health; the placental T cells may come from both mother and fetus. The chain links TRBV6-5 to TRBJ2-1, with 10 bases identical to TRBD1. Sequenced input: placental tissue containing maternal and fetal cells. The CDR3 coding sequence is TGTGCCAGCAGCCGAGGGGACAGGGGTAATGAGCAGTTCTTC. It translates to CASSRGDRGNEQFF.